This T cell receptor (beta chain) was profiled in a study of T cell responses to AZD1222 COVID-19 vaccine. Study-level points and caveats: Clonal diversity was possibly underestimated, and the donors were mostly white British, with more females. As reported, nearly half of all spike-specific TCRs target variant regions that are unmutated. After two AZD1222 doses, spike-specific TCR breadth and depth rose versus day 0.

The germline V gene encodes CDR1 MNHEY and CDR2 SMNVEV (reference sequence). There are 15 residues in the CDR3. With V trimmed by 5 bases and J by 3 bases, 7 bases remained unmatched. The sample holds one count of this clone. Its specificity is not known. Sequencing was performed with immunoSEQ multiplex PCR; in TCRdb, only in-frame clones are kept and a portion is missing. The sample holds under 60,000 clones, around 84% seen once. The chain couples TRBV27 to TRBJ2-1; TRBD2 agrees at 7 bases. The starting material was peripheral blood, obtained on day 0 of AZD1222 vaccination. The TCR comes from an adult in good health. CDR3 sequence (DNA): TGTGCCAGCAGTACCAGACTAGCCCGCTACAATGAGCAGTTCTTC. Protein: CASSTRLARYNEQFF.